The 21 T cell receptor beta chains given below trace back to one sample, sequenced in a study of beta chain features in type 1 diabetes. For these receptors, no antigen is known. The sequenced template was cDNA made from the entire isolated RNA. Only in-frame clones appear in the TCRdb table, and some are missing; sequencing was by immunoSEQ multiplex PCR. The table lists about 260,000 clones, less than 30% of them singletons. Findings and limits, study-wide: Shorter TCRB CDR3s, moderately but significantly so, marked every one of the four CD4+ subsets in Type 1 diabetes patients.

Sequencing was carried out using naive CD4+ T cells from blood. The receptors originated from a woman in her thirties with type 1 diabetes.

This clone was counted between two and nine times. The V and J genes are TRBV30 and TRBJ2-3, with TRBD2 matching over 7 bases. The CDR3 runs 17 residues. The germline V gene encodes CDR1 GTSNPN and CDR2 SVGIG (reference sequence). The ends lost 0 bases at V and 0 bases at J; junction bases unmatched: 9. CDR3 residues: CAWSVGLAEGSTDTQYF. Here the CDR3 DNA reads TGTGCCTGGAGTGTTGGTCTAGCGGAAGGAAGCACAGATACGCAGTATTTT.

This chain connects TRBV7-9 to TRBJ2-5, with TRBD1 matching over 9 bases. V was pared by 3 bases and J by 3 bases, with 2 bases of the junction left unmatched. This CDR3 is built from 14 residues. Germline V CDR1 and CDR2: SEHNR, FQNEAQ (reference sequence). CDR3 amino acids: CASSFWDREETQYF. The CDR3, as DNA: TGTGCCAGCAGCTTCTGGGACAGGGAAGAGACCCAGTACTTC.

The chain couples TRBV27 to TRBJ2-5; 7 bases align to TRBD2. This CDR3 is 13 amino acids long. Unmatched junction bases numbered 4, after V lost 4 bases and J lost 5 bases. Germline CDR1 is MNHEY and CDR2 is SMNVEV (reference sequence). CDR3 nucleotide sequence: TGTGCCAGCAGTTCGACTAGCCGGGAGACCCAGTACTTC. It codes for CASSSTSRETQYF.

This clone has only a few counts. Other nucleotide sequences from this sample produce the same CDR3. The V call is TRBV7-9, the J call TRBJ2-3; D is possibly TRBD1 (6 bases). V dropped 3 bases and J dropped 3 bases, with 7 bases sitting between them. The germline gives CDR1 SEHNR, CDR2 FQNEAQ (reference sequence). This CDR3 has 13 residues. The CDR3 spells CASSLGATDTQYF. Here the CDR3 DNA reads TGTGCCAGCAGCTTGGGGGCGACAGATACGCAGTATTTT.

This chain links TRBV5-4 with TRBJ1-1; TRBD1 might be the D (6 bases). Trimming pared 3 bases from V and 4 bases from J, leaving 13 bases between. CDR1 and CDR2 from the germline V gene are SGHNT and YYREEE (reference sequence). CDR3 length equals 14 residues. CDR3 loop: CASSSRQAITEAFF. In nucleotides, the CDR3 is TGTGCCAGCAGCTCGCGACAGGCGATCACTGAAGCTTTCTTT.

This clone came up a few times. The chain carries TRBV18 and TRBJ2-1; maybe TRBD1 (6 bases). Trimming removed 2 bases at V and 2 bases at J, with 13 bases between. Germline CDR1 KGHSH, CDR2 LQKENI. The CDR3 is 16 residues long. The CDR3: CASSPRGLEAYNEQFF. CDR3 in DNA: TGTGCCAGCTCACCAAGGGGGTTAGAGGCCTACAATGAGCAGTTCTTC. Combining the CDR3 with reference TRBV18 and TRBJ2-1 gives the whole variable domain NAGVMQNPRHLVRRRGQEARLRCSPMKGHSHVYWYRQLPEEGLKFMVYLQKENIIDESGMPKERFSAEFPKEGPSILRIQQVVRGDSAAYFCASSPRGLEAYNEQFFGPGTRLTVL.

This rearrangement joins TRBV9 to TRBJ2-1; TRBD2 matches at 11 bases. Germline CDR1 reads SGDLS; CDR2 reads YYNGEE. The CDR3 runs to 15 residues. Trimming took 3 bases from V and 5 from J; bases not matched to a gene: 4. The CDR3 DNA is TGTGCCAGCAGCGCGACTAGCGGGACCAACAATGAGCAGTTCTTC. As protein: CASSATSGTNNEQFF.

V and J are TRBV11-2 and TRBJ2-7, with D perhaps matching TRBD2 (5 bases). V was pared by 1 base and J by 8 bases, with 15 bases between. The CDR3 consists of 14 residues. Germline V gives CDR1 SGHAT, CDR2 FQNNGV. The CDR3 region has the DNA TGTGCCAGCAGCTTAGGGGCTAGCCTCGGAAAGCAGTACTTC. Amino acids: CASSLGASLGKQYF.

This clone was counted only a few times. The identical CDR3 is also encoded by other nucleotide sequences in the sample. The CDR3 sequence is CASSQPTLAKNIQYF. The CDR3 bases are TGCGCCAGCAGCCAGCCGACTTTAGCCAAAAACATTCAGTACTTC. This sequence joins TRBV4-1 and TRBJ2-4, with D hard to call. This CDR3 contains 15 residues. Trimming cost V 3 bases and J 0 bases, with 9 bases left between them. In germline, CDR1 is MGHRA, CDR2 YSYEKL.

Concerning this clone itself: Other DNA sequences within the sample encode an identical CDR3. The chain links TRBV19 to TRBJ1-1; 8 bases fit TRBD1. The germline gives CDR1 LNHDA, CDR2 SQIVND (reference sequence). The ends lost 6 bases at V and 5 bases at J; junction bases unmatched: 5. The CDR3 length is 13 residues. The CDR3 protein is CASRDRVNTEAFF. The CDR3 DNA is TGTGCCAGTAGGGACAGGGTAAATACTGAAGCTTTCTTT.

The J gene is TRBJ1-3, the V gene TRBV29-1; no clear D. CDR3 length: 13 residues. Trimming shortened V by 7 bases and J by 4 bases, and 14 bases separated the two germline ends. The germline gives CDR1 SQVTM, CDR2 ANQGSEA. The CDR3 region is CSGSEGIGNTIYF. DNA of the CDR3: TGCAGCGGGTCCGAGGGCATCGGAAACACCATATATTTT.

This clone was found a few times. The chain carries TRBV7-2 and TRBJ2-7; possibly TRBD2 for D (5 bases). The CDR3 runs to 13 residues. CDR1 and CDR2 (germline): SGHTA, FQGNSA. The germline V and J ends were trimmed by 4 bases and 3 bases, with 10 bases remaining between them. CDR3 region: CASSSTGVYEQYF. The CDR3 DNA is TGTGCCAGCAGCTCTACCGGGGTCTACGAGCAGTACTTC.

CDR3 in DNA: TGCAGCGTTGGGGGGCCGGGCACAGATACGCAGTATTTT. It encodes CSVGGPGTDTQYF. V and J are TRBV29-1 and TRBJ2-3; tentative D call: TRBD1 (6 bases). Germline assignment: CDR1 SQVTM and CDR2 ANQGSEA. Trimming removed 4 bases from V and 1 base from J, with 9 bases in between. This CDR3 has 13 residues.

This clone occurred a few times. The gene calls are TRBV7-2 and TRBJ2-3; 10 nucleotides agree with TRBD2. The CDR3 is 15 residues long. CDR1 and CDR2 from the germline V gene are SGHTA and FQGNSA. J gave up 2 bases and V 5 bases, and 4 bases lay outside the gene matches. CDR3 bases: TGTGCCAGCAGCCGGACTAGCGGTAACACAGATACGCAGTATTTT. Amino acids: CASSRTSGNTDTQYF.

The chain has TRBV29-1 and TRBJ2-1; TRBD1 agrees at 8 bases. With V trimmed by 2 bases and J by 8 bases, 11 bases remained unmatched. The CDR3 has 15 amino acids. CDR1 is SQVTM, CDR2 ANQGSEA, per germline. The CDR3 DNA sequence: TGCAGCGTTGAAAAAATGGCAGGGGGCAACGATGAGCAGTTCTTC. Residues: CSVEKMAGGNDEQFF.

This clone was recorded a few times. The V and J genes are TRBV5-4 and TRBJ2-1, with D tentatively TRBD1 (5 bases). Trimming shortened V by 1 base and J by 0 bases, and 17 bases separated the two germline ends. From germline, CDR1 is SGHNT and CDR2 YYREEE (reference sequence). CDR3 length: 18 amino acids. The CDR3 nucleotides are TGTGCCAGCAGCTTGTTTTTAGGACACTCAAACTCCTACAATGAGCAGTTCTTC. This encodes CASSLFLGHSNSYNEQFF.

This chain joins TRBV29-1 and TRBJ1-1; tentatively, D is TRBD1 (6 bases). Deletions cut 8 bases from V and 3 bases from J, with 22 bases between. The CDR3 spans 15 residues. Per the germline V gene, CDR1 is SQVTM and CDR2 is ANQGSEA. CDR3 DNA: TGCAGCCTATGGGCAGGGGATTGGTGTCACACTGAAGCTTTCTTT. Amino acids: CSLWAGDWCHTEAFF.

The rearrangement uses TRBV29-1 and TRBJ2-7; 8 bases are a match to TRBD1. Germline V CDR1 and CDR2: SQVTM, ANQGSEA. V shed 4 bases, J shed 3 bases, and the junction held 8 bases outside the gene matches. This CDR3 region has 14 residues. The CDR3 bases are TGCAGCGTTGTCGGAGGACAGGGCCTCTACGAGCAGTACTTC. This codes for CSVVGGQGLYEQYF.

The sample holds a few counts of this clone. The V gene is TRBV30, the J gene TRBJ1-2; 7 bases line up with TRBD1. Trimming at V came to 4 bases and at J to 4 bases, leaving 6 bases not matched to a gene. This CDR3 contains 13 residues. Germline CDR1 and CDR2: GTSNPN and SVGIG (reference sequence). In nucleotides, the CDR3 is TGTGCCTGGAACAGCTGGGACAGCTATGGCTACACCTTC. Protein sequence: CAWNSWDSYGYTF.

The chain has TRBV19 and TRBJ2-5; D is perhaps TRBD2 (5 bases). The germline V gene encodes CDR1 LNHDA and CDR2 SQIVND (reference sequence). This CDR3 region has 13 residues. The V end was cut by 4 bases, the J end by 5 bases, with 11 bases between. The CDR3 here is CASSTRDGETQYF. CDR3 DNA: TGTGCCAGTAGTACCCGGGATGGGGAGACCCAGTACTTC.

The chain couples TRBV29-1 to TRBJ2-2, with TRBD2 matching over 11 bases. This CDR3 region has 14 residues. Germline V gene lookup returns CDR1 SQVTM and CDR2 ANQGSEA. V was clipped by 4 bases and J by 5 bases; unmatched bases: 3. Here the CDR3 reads CSVGSGRVTGELFF. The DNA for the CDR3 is TGCAGCGTTGGTAGCGGGAGGGTAACCGGGGAGCTGTTTTTT.